The rows below give T cell receptor beta chains drawn from one sample of a study of T cells in Graves' hyperthyroidism and ophthalmopathy. TCRdb called the multiplex PCR reads again in MiXCR, with one record for every CDR3 protein. This sample has about 680,000 distinct CDR3 sequences, with under 45% found just once. Sequencing used blood. These receptor sequences come from a woman between 40 and 55 years old with Graves' hyperthyroidism. The CDR3 runs from the conserved cysteine through the conserved F or W. A D gene is named only where the DNA matches it firmly. Some rows mark clone size as missing; the rest say once, few, many or name a class of expanded clone.

d_call | clone_size | cdr3_length | j_call | v_call | cdr3_nt | cdr3_aa
TRBD2 | few | 15 | TRBJ2-5 | TRBV6-6 | TGTGCCACCCTCCTCGATAGCGGGCTCCAAGAGACCCAGTACTTC | CATLLDSGLQETQYF
TRBD1 | few | 15 | TRBJ2-7 | TRBV6-1 | TGTGCCAGCAGTGGAACCGGGACAGGGCCTTACGAGCAGTACTTC | CASSGTGTGPYEQYF
TRBD1 | many | 17 | TRBJ1-5 | TRBV6-8 | TGTGCCAGCAGTTACTCGGTCTTGGGGACAGCTGATCAGCCCCAGCATTTT | CASSYSVLGTADQPQHF
- | - | 12 | TRBJ1-2 | TRBV28 | TGTGCCAGCAGTTTTTGGCAGGGGGGCTACACCTTC | CASSFWQGGYTF
- | many | 13 | TRBJ2-5 | TRBV29-1 | TGCAGCCATGAGCGCGGCCCCCAAGAGACCCAGTACTTC | CSHERGPQETQYF
- | many | 14 | TRBJ2-5 | TRBV29-1 | TGCAGCGTTGAAGCCTCCTCTGAACAAGAGACCCAGTACTTC | CSVEASSEQETQYF
- | few | 16 | TRBJ2-5 | TRBV7-9 | TGTGCCAGCAGCTGGGGGGGACACCGTCTAAAAGAGACCCAGTACTTC | CASSWGGHRLKETQYF
- | few | 14 | TRBJ1-1 | TRBV20-1 | TGCAGTGCCCCCCCGTTTCAGGTGAACACTGAAGCTTTCTTT | CSAPPFQVNTEAFF
- | - | 15 | TRBJ2-5 | TRBV6-5 | TGTGCCAGCAGTTACTCCCTCGGGACTCAAGAGACCCAGTACTTC | CASSYSLGTQETQYF
- | many | 13 | TRBJ1-6 | TRBV19 | TGTGCCAGTAGTATGGCGGCTAATTCACCCCTCCACTTT | CASSMAANSPLHF
- | few | 16 | TRBJ1-6 | TRBV25-1 | TGTGCCAGCAGGGGGGTCCGTGACCCCTATAATTCACCCCTCCACTTT | CASRGVRDPYNSPLHF
- | few | 15 | TRBJ1-2 | TRBV19 | TGTGCCAGTAGTATGCGGGGGCCCTCCCACTATGGCTACACCTTC | CASSMRGPSHYGYTF
- | many | 15 | TRBJ2-2 | TRBV20-1 | TGCAGTGCTAGAGGGCTAGCTCGGGACACCGGGGAGCTGTTTTTT | CSARGLARDTGELFF
TRBD1 | many | 13 | TRBJ2-2 | TRBV29-1 | TGCAGCGTTGAGCGGACAGGCGGCGGGGAGCTGTTTTTT | CSVERTGGGELFF
TRBD2 | many | 15 | TRBJ2-5 | TRBV20-1 | TGCAGTGCTGCGGCTTCCCGCGGGGGGCAAGAGACCCAGTACTTC | CSAAASRGGQETQYF
- | many | 13 | TRBJ1-2 | TRBV6-5 | TGTGCCAGCAGTTCTACCGGGACTGATGGCTACACCTTC | CASSSTGTDGYTF
TRBD1 | many | 16 | TRBJ2-5 | TRBV5-8 | TGTGCCAGCAGCTTGGAACAGGGGGCTTTCCAAGAGACCCAGTACTTC | CASSLEQGAFQETQYF
- | - | 13 | TRBJ1-1 | TRBV10-3 | TGTGCCGTCAGTGAAGGGGAGAACACTGAAGCTTTCTTT | CAVSEGENTEAFF
- | - | 13 | TRBJ2-5 | TRBV20-1 | TGCAGTGAAATGGCCTCGGGGAAAGAGACCCAGTACTTC | CSEMASGKETQYF
- | many | 13 | TRBJ1-6 | TRBV10-1 | TGCGCCAGCAGTGGACAGCTTAATTCACCCCTCCACTTT | CASSGQLNSPLHF
TRBD1 | many | 15 | TRBJ1-2 | TRBV5-6 | TGTGCCAGCAGCTCCCTGGACAGGGATCGTCCCGGCTACACCTTC | CASSSLDRDRPGYTF
TRBD1 | many | 12 | TRBJ2-7 | TRBV15 | TGTGCCACCGCGGGACAGGGTGACGAGCAGTACTTC | CATAGQGDEQYF
TRBD1 | many | 15 | TRBJ1-1 | TRBV10-3 | TGTGCCATCAGTGACTCACAGGGGATGAACACTGAAGCTTTCTTT | CAISDSQGMNTEAFF
- | - | 17 | TRBJ1-3 | TRBV7-8 | TGTGCCAGCAGCTCTAACCAGGGACACCCCGCTGGAAACACCATATATTTT | CASSSNQGHPAGNTIYF
- | - | 15 | TRBJ1-3 | TRBV6-5 | TGTGCCAGCAGCATCTCGGGTCAGCCTGGAAACACCATATATTTT | CASSISGQPGNTIYF
- | - | 17 | TRBJ2-5 | TRBV4-3 | TGCGCCAGCAGCCAAGAAATCGCGGGACAGCGCCAAGAGACCCAGTACTTC | CASSQEIAGQRQETQYF
- | few | 14 | TRBJ1-1 | TRBV6-5 | TGTGCCAGCAGCTGGACATTTCAAGGAACTGAAGCTTTCTTT | CASSWTFQGTEAFF
TRBD1 | few | 13 | TRBJ2-7 | TRBV28 | TGTGCCAGTTTCACCGGGACAGGGGGCGAGCAGTACTTC | CASFTGTGGEQYF
- | - | 18 | TRBJ1-1 | TRBV12-3/TRBV12-4 | TGTGCCAGCAGTTACTCGGTCATTGGGGGACATAAGAACACTGAAGCTTTCTTT | CASSYSVIGGHKNTEAFF
- | few | 13 | TRBJ1-2 | TRBV6-6 | TGTGCCAGCAGATTACATGCAGAAGCTGGCTACACCTTC | CASRLHAEAGYTF
- | - | 18 | TRBJ2-6 | TRBV6-1 | TGTGCCAGCAGACCAAGCCCCGGTTTTTTTCCTGGGGCCAACGTCCTGACTTTC | CASRPSPGFFPGANVLTF
- | - | 15 | TRBJ1-2 | TRBV4-3 | TGCGCCAGCAGCCAAGATTTGGAGGGGAACTATGGCTGCACCTTC | CASSQDLEGNYGCTF
TRBD1 | few | 15 | TRBJ1-1 | TRBV12-3/TRBV12-4 | TGTGCCAGCAGGATGGCCCGGGACAGGGGGCAGGGGGCTTTCTTT | CASRMARDRGQGAFF
- | few | 16 | TRBJ2-2 | TRBV5-1 | TGCGCCAGCAGCTTGAACGCGGGTGGCGACACCGGGGAGCTGTTTTTT | CASSLNAGGDTGELFF
- | many | 15 | TRBJ1-2 | TRBV20-1 | TGCAGTGCTAGAGACTGGACAGAGCTTAACTATGGCTACACCTTC | CSARDWTELNYGYTF
- | few | 10 | TRBJ2-3 | TRBV29-1 | TGCAGCGTTGTATCAGATACGCAGTATTTT | CSVVSDTQYF
- | - | 18 | TRBJ2-7 | TRBV5-4 | TGTGCCAGCAGCCCGGACTACCCCGGGGTGGAGCTACCAGGCGAGCAGTACTTC | CASSPDYPGVELPGEQYF
TRBD2 | many | 15 | TRBJ2-7 | TRBV9 | TGTGCCAGCAGCGCTGCTAGCGGGGGGGACTACGAGCAGTACTTC | CASSAASGGDYEQYF
- | few | 15 | TRBJ1-3 | TRBV29-1 | TGCAGCGTTGAATTTTGGCGTCCCTCTGGAAACACCATATATTTT | CSVEFWRPSGNTIYF
- | many | 13 | TRBJ1-4 | TRBV20-1 | TGCAGTGCTAAGGGACACTTTAATGAAAAACTGTTTTTT | CSAKGHFNEKLFF